Listed below are T cell receptor beta chains from one sample, sequenced in a study of immune evolution from preneoplasia to lung adenocarcinoma. The repertoire was sequenced with immunoSEQ multiplex PCR; TCRdb's copy has only in-frame clones and lacks some. The sample consists of some 9,900 clones, around three quarters of them appearing once. The sequencing sample was made of FFPE minimally invasive lung adenocarcinoma tissue. The receptors were sampled from a person aged 65 to 79 with lung adenocarcinoma. Each CDR3 is given with its conserved first and last residue. The D gene is left open where the match is weak. The size field is filled for only some rows; it gives once, few, many or a size class.

clone_size	v_call	j_call	d_call	cdr3_aa	cdr3_nt
NA	TRBV2	TRBJ2-7	NA	CASSEIKGGVEQYF	TGTGCCAGCAGTGAAATAAAAGGGGGTGTCGAGCAGTACTTC
NA	TRBV7-8	TRBJ2-7	TRBD2	CASSPSGTTTYEQYF	TGTGCCAGCAGCCCCTCCGGGACTACGACCTACGAGCAGTACTTC
NA	TRBV9	TRBJ2-1	NA	CASSVASVDEQFF	TGTGCCAGCAGCGTAGCTAGCGTAGATGAGCAGTTCTTC
few	TRBV7-2	TRBJ2-1	NA	CASSLDRSSYNEQFF	TGTGCCAGCAGCTTAGACCGGAGCTCCTACAATGAGCAGTTCTTC
NA	TRBV7-9	TRBJ1-2	TRBD1	CASSPGQGPNTF	TGTGCCAGCAGCCCTGGACAGGGCCCCAACACCTTC
once	TRBV4-3	TRBJ2-1	NA	CASSQDRGSNEQFF	TGCGCCAGCAGCCAAGATAGAGGGAGCAATGAGCAGTTCTTC
NA	TRBV7-2	TRBJ2-7	NA	CASSLVRDGSYEQYF	TGTGCCAGCAGCTTAGTAAGGGACGGCTCCTACGAGCAGTACTTC
NA	TRBV7-3	TRBJ2-1	TRBD2	CASSQNSGGEQFF	TGTGCCAGCAGCCAGAATAGCGGGGGGGAGCAGTTCTTC
NA	TRBV19	TRBJ1-2	NA	CASSQFYGYTF	TGTGCCAGTAGCCAATTCTATGGCTACACCTTC
few	TRBV7-7	TRBJ2-7	NA	CASSPDGLAYEQYF	TGTGCTAGCAGCCCGGACGGCCTGGCCTACGAGCAGTACTTC
once	TRBV2	TRBJ2-7	NA	CASSGFGNEQYF	TGTGCCAGCAGTGGCTTCGGGAACGAGCAGTACTTC
NA	TRBV29-1	TRBJ2-1	NA	CSIEPGSYGSYNEQFF	TGCAGCATTGAACCCGGCTCCTATGGCTCCTACAATGAGCAGTTCTTC
NA	TRBV5-1	TRBJ2-7	TRBD2	CASSSNLGTSGTLGQYF	TGCGCCAGCAGCTCCAATCTAGGGACTAGCGGGACCCTGGGGCAGTACTTC
NA	TRBV6-4	TRBJ2-1	NA	CASSEEAEQNEQFF	TGTGCCAGCAGTGAAGAGGCGGAACAAAATGAGCAGTTCTTC
NA	TRBV10-3	TRBJ2-3	NA	CAISRGADTQYF	TGTGCCATTTCTCGGGGCGCAGATACGCAGTATTTT
few	TRBV30	TRBJ1-3	TRBD1	CAWRASGTGGIGNTIYF	TGTGCCTGGAGGGCGTCCGGGACAGGGGGCATTGGAAACACCATATATTTT
NA	TRBV19	TRBJ1-1	NA	CASSESTGFQGYTEAFF	TGTGCCAGTAGCGAATCCACAGGGTTCCAGGGCTACACTGAAGCTTTCTTT
NA	TRBV10-3	TRBJ2-3	TRBD2	CAIRGTSGTRSYF	TGTGCCATCAGGGGGACTAGCGGCACTCGATCGTATTTT
NA	TRBV5-5	TRBJ2-2	TRBD2	CASSPQGLAGKNTGELFF	TGTGCCAGCAGCCCCCAGGGACTAGCGGGAAAGAACACCGGGGAGCTGTTTTTT
NA	TRBV5-8	TRBJ2-7	TRBD2	CASSLLLAGGSSYEQYF	TGTGCCAGCAGCTTACTACTAGCGGGAGGAAGCTCCTACGAGCAGTACTTC
NA	TRBV30	TRBJ2-3	NA	CAWSYRRDTQYF	TGTGCCTGGAGTTACAGGCGGGATACGCAATATTTT
few	TRBV19	TRBJ1-2	NA	CASSMSGNYGYTF	TGTGCCAGTAGTATGTCCGGAAACTATGGCTACACCTTC
few	TRBV19	TRBJ2-5	NA	CASLPGKTQYF	TGTGCCAGTTTACCCGGAAAGACCCAGTACTTC
NA	TRBV6-5	TRBJ1-5	NA	CASSYSRGGDQPQHF	TGTGCCAGCAGTTACTCACGGGGAGGGGATCAGCCCCAGCATTTT
NA	TRBV2	TRBJ2-5	NA	CASSESGQTETQYF	TGTGCCAGCAGTGAATCCGGACAAACAGAGACCCAGTACTTC
NA	TRBV2	TRBJ1-1	NA	CASSTDVPGAFF	TGTGCCAGCAGCACAGACGTCCCGGGAGCTTTCTTT
NA	TRBV5-1	TRBJ2-7	TRBD2	CASSLGTSGRGFEQYF	TGCGCCAGCAGCTTGGGGACTAGCGGGAGGGGTTTCGAGCAGTACTTC
NA	TRBV13	TRBJ1-5	NA	CASSKQGLLQPQHF	TGTGCCAGCAGTAAGCAGGGGCTTTTGCAGCCCCAGCATTTT
NA	TRBV4-1	TRBJ1-4	TRBD1	CASRLPGTGNEKLFF	TGCGCCAGCAGGCTGCCCGGGACAGGGAATGAAAAACTGTTTTTT
NA	TRBV18	TRBJ2-7	TRBD1	CASSLGQGYEQYF	TGTGCCAGCTCACTGGGACAGGGGTACGAGCAGTACTTC
once	TRBV7-2	TRBJ1-5	NA	CASSLVRDTGPQHF	TGTGCCAGCAGCTTAGTAAGGGACACCGGGCCCCAGCATTTT
NA	TRBV6-4	TRBJ2-1	NA	CASLGRGSYNEQFF	TGTGCCAGCTTGGGGCGGGGCTCCTACAATGAGCAGTTCTTC
NA	TRBV30	TRBJ1-1	NA	CAWIIYTEAFF	TGTGCCTGGATCATTTACACTGAAGCTTTCTTT
NA	TRBV7-6	TRBJ2-5	NA	CASGHRGQISETQYF	TGTGCCAGCGGCCATCGAGGACAGATTTCAGAGACCCAGTACTTC
NA	TRBV19	TRBJ2-2	TRBD2	CASRSPRLATSLNTGELFF	TGTGCCAGTAGGTCCCCTCGACTAGCGACTTCATTGAACACCGGGGAGCTGTTTTTT
once	TRBV4-1	TRBJ2-7	TRBD1	CASSQVRQGASYEQYF	TGCGCCAGCAGCCAAGTCCGCCAGGGGGCCTCCTACGAGCAGTACTTC
NA	TRBV18	TRBJ2-1	NA	CASSLVSKDEQFF	TGTGCCAGCTCCCTCGTTTCTAAAGATGAGCAGTTCTTC
NA	TRBV2	TRBJ2-7	NA	CASSPGDEQYF	TGTGCCAGCAGTCCAGGGGACGAGCAGTACTTC
NA	TRBV25-1	TRBJ2-5	TRBD1	CASSPFNRGQETQYF	TGTGCCAGCAGTCCATTCAACAGGGGGCAAGAGACCCAGTACTTC
NA	TRBV5-1	TRBJ1-2	NA	CASSLRPDEGYTF	TGCGCCAGCAGCTTGCGACCAGACGAAGGCTACACCTTC
NA	TRBV5-1	TRBJ2-3	NA	CASSARETSTDTQYF	TGCGCCAGCAGCGCCCGGGAGACTAGCACAGATACGCAGTATTTT
few	TRBV6-5	TRBJ1-1	NA	CASSYSDNTEAFF	TGTGCCAGCAGTTACAGTGATAACACTGAAGCTTTCTTT
NA	TRBV5-5	TRBJ2-3	NA	CASMPHTGSRRSTDTQYF	TGTGCCAGCATGCCTCACACCGGATCCAGAAGGAGCACAGATACGCAGTATTTT
NA	TRBV4-1	TRBJ1-6	NA	CASSQGSSYNSPLHF	TGCGCCAGCAGCCAAGGTAGCTCCTATAATTCACCCCTCCACTTT
NA	TRBV4-1	TRBJ2-3	NA	CASSHTFGRGAGRDTQYF	TGCGCCAGCAGCCATACCTTTGGCCGGGGGGCAGGGCGAGATACGCAGTATTTT
NA	TRBV4-3	TRBJ1-1	NA	CASSQVGRNPNTEAFF	TGCGCCAGCAGCCAAGTTGGAAGGAATCCGAACACTGAAGCTTTCTTT
once	TRBV2	TRBJ1-4	NA	CASSDYTGANEKLFF	TGTGCCAGCAGTGATTACACAGGCGCGAATGAAAAACTGTTTTTT
NA	TRBV14	TRBJ2-5	TRBD2	CASSQVPSGETQYF	TGTGCCAGCAGCCAAGTACCTAGCGGGGAGACCCAGTACTTC
NA	TRBV28	TRBJ2-1	NA	CASRGTLEYNEQFF	TGTGCCAGCAGGGGGACTCTCGAGTACAATGAGCAGTTCTTC
NA	TRBV12-5	TRBJ2-1	TRBD2	CASALRLAGVNEQFF	TGTGCTAGTGCCTTAAGACTAGCGGGAGTAAATGAGCAGTTCTTC
NA	TRBV14	TRBJ2-7	TRBD2	CASSPLGEKLASDYF	TGTGCCAGCAGCCCCCTCGGGGAAAAACTAGCGTCGGATTACTTC
NA	TRBV30	TRBJ1-2	NA	CAWSVEGAGGYGYTF	TGTGCCTGGAGTGTAGAGGGAGCCGGGGGATATGGCTACACCTTC
NA	TRBV7-9	TRBJ2-3	NA	CASSRGADTDTQYF	TGTGCCAGCAGCCGAGGGGCGGACACAGATACGCAGTATTTT
NA	TRBV4-1	TRBJ2-6	NA	CASSQIGLTDRSGANVLTF	TGCGCCAGCAGCCAAATCGGGCTGACTGACCGATCTGGGGCCAACGTCCTGACTTTC